The rows below give T cell receptor beta chains drawn from one sample of a study of beta chain features in type 1 diabetes. Some clones are missing from TCRdb's copy, which holds only in-frame ones; the method was immunoSEQ multiplex PCR. The repertoire holds around 340,000 clones, with around a fifth as singletons. The sequenced material came from naive CD4+ T cells from blood. The origin of the receptors is a woman between 18 and 29 years old in good health. The CDR3 runs from the conserved cysteine through the conserved F or W. A D gene is named only where the DNA matches it firmly. Where a row states a size, it is once, few, many or the class of an expanded clone; other rows omit it.

v_call	clone_size	d_call	j_call	cdr3_aa	cdr3_nt
TRBV7-9	few	.	TRBJ1-6	CASSRDVSLSPLHF	TGTGCCAGCAGTCGGGATGTTAGTTTGTCACCCCTCCACTTT
TRBV27	few	.	TRBJ1-1	CASSFRGNTEAFF	TGTGCCAGCAGTTTCAGGGGGAACACTGAAGCTTTCTTT
TRBV29-1	few	.	TRBJ1-3	CSVQDYRSSGNTIYF	TGCAGCGTCCAGGACTACCGGAGCTCTGGAAACACCATATATTTT
TRBV15	.	TRBD2	TRBJ2-7	CATSRVLAGAPYEQYF	TGTGCCACCAGCAGAGTTCTAGCGGGGGCCCCCTACGAGCAGTACTTC
TRBV30	.	TRBD1	TRBJ2-7	CAWSVLSRDRGNEQYF	TGTGCCTGGAGTGTCCTCTCCCGGGACAGGGGTAACGAGCAGTACTTC
TRBV30	.	TRBD1	TRBJ2-7	CAWTRTGPMEQYF	TGTGCCTGGACCCGGACAGGGCCTATGGAGCAGTACTTC
TRBV30	few	.	TRBJ2-7	CAWSRGINEQYF	TGTGCCTGGAGTCGGGGGATCAACGAGCAGTACTTC
TRBV6-6	few	.	TRBJ1-1	CATRSQGLNTEAFF	TGTGCCACCCGAAGCCAGGGACTAAACACTGAAGCTTTCTTT
TRBV5-6	.	TRBD2	TRBJ2-3	CASTARHTSGGPDTQYF	TGTGCCAGCACCGCCCGGCATACTAGCGGGGGGCCAGATACGCAGTATTTT
TRBV9	.	.	TRBJ2-5	CASSVSLRETQYF	TGTGCCAGCAGCGTTAGTTTGCGGGAGACCCAGTACTTC
TRBV7-2	few	TRBD1	TRBJ1-1	CASSLAGQVPNTEAFF	TGTGCCAGCAGCTTAGCGGGACAGGTTCCGAACACTGAAGCTTTCTTT
TRBV18	.	.	TRBJ2-1	CASSPNSFSSYNEQFF	TGTGCCAGCTCACCCAATAGCTTCAGCTCCTACAATGAGCAGTTCTTC
TRBV4-1	.	TRBD1	TRBJ2-3	CASSTPWDRKDTQYF	TGCGCCAGCAGCACACCCTGGGACAGGAAAGATACGCAGTATTTT
TRBV5-1	few	.	TRBJ2-1	CASSTFGDNEQFF	TGCGCCAGCAGCACGTTTGGAGACAATGAGCAGTTCTTC
TRBV15	once	TRBD2	TRBJ2-7	CATSRELAGAYEQYF	TGTGCCACCAGCAGAGAGCTAGCGGGAGCCTACGAGCAGTACTTC
TRBV6-6	few	.	TRBJ2-7	CASSYAGVSYEQYF	TGTGCCAGCAGTTACGCAGGGGTCTCCTACGAGCAGTACTTC
TRBV4-3	.	TRBD1	TRBJ1-1	CASSRTGRTEAFF	TGCGCCAGCAGCCGGACAGGGCGGACTGAAGCTTTCTTT
TRBV6-6	.	TRBD1	TRBJ1-2	CASSPGTDEVYTF	TGTGCCAGCAGTCCCGGGACAGACGAGGTCTACACCTTC
TRBV2	.	TRBD1	TRBJ2-1	CASGRSRDRGLEFF	TGTGCCAGCGGACGAAGCCGGGACAGGGGGCTGGAGTTCTTC
TRBV5-4	few	TRBD1	TRBJ1-3	CASSWGQGAGNTIYF	TGTGCCAGCAGCTGGGGACAGGGGGCTGGAAACACCATATATTTT
TRBV9	.	TRBD1	TRBJ1-2	CASSATGGFGYGYTF	TGTGCCAGCAGCGCAACAGGGGGGTTTGGCTATGGCTACACCTTC
TRBV30	.	TRBD1	TRBJ1-2	CAWSVGTGGGNGYTF	TGTGCCTGGAGTGTCGGGACAGGGGGAGGGAATGGCTACACCTTC
TRBV19	.	.	TRBJ2-1	CASSIVGRAVNNEQFF	TGTGCCAGTAGTATCGTCGGCAGGGCGGTAAACAATGAGCAGTTCTTC
TRBV7-9	.	TRBD2	TRBJ2-5	CASSLLAGVGETQYF	TGTGCCAGCAGCTTACTAGCGGGGGTCGGGGAGACCCAGTACTTC
TRBV7-6	.	.	TRBJ2-5	CASSLGTVQETQYF	TGTGCCAGCAGCTTAGGGACAGTTCAAGAGACCCAGTACTTC
TRBV2	.	.	TRBJ1-1	CASNGGWGTEAFF	TGTGCCAGTAACGGAGGCTGGGGCACTGAAGCTTTCTTT